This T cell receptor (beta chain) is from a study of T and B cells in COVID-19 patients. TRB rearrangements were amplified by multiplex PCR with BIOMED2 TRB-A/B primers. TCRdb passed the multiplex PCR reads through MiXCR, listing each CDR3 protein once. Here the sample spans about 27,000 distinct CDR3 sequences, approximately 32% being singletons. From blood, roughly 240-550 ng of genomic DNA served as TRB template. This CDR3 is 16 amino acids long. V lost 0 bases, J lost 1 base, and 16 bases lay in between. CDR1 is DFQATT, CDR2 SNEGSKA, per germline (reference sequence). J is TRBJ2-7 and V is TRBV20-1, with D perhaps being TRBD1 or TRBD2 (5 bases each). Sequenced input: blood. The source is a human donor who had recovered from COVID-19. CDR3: CSARDHKAGSSYEQYF. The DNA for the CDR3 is TGCAGTGCTAGAGATCATAAGGCAGGGAGTTCCTACGAGCAGTACTTC.